The text below deals with one TCR beta chain. Its specificity is not known. The authors made the TRB cDNA libraries by 5' RACE using UMI labels. No DNA is given; TCRdb re-called the 5' RACE reads and lists each CDR3 protein once. The sample spans 150,000 to 180,000 distinct CDR3 sequences; the ten largest clones claim 0.45% to 0.6%. The length of the CDR3 is 15 residues. Germline CDR1 reads SNHLY; CDR2 reads FYNNEI. The record originates from a study of CXCR3-negative and CXCR3-positive naive CD8 T cells. Study-level points and caveats: CXCR3-positive naive cells had more hydrophobic TRB CDR3s than CXCR3-negative naive cells.

The gene calls are TRBV2 and TRBJ2-5; TCRdb indicates TRBD2, and absent DNA this call remains unverified. Sequencing used naive CXCR3+ CD8+ T cells from blood. Regarding subset: CD45RO-CCR7+CD27+CD95- naive CD8+ T cells expressing CXCR3 (TNR3+). This sequence was found in a human donor in good health. Some clones in this sample may be carry-over from other donors' samples. This CDR3 reads CASHGTSVLQETQYF. Looking up the rest from reference TRBV2 and TRBJ2-5 gives the full variable domain: EPEVTQTPSHQVTQMGQEVILRCVPISNHLYFYWYRQILGQKVEFLVSFYNNEISEKSEIFDDQFSVERPDGSNFTLKIRSTKLEDSAMYFCASHGTSVLQETQYFGPGTRLLVL.